The subject of this entry is one TCR beta chain. The source of the sample is a study of OX40 agonist ivuxolimab in advanced cancers. The CDR3 loop spans 13 amino acids. The ends were cut back, 4 bases at V and 6 bases at J, with 11 bases in the middle. Germline V gene sequence: CDR1 SNHLY, CDR2 FYNNEI. TCRdb's table, derived via immunoSEQ multiplex PCR, lists solely in-frame clones and lacks some. This sample yields tens of thousands of clones, of which 91% are seen a single time; 13% to 15% belongs to the top ten. Here the sequenced sample was CD4+ or CD8+ T cells sorted from blood, taken in a trial of the OX40 agonist ivuxolimab. The chain links TRBV2 to TRBJ2-3; D call uncertain. The receptor comes from an adult with an advanced solid tumor such as melanoma, head and neck, liver or kidney cancer. The CDR3 bases are TGTGCCAGCAGTGGGTTAGTGCTTGATACGCAGTATTTT. Translated: CASSGLVLDTQYF.